The clone carrying this T cell receptor (beta chain) was counted once. The data stem from a study of blood T cell repertoires in COVID-19. Background on the study: The United States, Italy and Spain supplied acute and convalescent COVID-19 samples. T cells, B-cell-depleted T cells, or PBMCs provided the cDNA or gDNA that served as material.

As originally analysed: Using reference gene primer amplification, nucleated cell counts were estimated. Sequencing was performed with immunoSEQ multiplex PCR; in TCRdb, only in-frame clones are kept and a portion is missing. Clone size and V and J calls were adopted from that table, with D and trimming inferred from the DNA. The data show approximately 150,000 clones, roughly 87% seen once. This CDR3 has 16 residues. Germline V lookup: CDR1 LNHDA, CDR2 SQIVND (reference sequence). Trimming cost V 2 bases and J 8 bases; bases outside gene matches: 12. Sequenced input: peripheral blood. The TCR originated in a woman aged 55-69 years who had recovered from COVID-19. This chain connects TRBV19 to TRBJ1-5; TRBD1 matches at 7 bases. The DNA of the CDR3 is TGTGCCAGTAGTATACTCCGAGGACAGGTCTTAAAGCCCCAGCATTTT. Translation gives CASSILRGQVLKPQHF.